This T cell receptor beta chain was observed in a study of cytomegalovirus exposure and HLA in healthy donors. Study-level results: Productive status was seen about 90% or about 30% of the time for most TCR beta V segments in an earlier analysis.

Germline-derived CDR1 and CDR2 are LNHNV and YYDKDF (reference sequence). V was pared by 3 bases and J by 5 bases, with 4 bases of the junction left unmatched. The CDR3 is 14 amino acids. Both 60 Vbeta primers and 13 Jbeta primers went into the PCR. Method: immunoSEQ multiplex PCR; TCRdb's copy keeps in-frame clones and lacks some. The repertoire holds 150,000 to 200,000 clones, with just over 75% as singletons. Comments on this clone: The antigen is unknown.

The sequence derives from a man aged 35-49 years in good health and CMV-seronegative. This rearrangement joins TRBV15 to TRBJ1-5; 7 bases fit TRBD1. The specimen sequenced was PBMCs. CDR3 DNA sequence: TGTGCCACCAGCAGTTTCGACAGGGATCAGCCCCAGCATTTT. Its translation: CATSSFDRDQPQHF.